This TCR beta chain was identified in a study of identical twins (dated by TCRdb to 2015 to 2016). Concerning the study at large: To test whether fetal clonotypes persist, this study deep-sequenced TCR alpha and beta repertoires from monozygotic twins, from unrelated adults of various ages, and from cord blood. Replicate twin experiments were performed at different times using different library preparation protocols to rule out contamination.

The method behind the library was 5' RACE. Sequenced using an Illumina HiSeq 2000. Template switching introduced a universal primer binding site; the final cDNA contained a unique molecular identifier, enabling accurate counting of TCR cDNA molecules. First-strand cDNA for TCR alpha and beta chains was synthesized from specific primers in the conserved constant-segment region. To control for contamination, each cDNA library was double barcoded with a SMART-Mk sample barcode plus Illumina barcodes. TruSeq adapter sequences and Illumina sample barcodes were added in two successive PCR steps. The Illumina HiSeq platform was used with custom primers to sequence TCR alpha and beta cDNA libraries. Processing in the source paper ran as follows. Raw reads were processed with MiGEC to extract unique molecular identifiers, and MiXCR was used to determine CDR3 positions. Recombination models were inferred per individual with the repgenHMM and IGoR tools using an EM algorithm. The tcR package in R was used for shared clonotype analysis, with sharing normalized by the product of cloneset sizes. Out-of-frame nonproductive sequences were analyzed to study raw recombination free of thymic and clonal selection effects. TCRdb took the public reads, trimmed them with fastp at Q25, ran MiXCR for clone calling and kept in-frame beta chains. Entries are consolidated by CDR3 protein sequence, retaining the most common genes and DNA. In this record, the V and J calls reflect TCRdb's handling and not the investigators' own analysis. The sample profile shows about 570,000 distinct CDR3 sequences; 7.5% to 10% of them were found once. Around 3% of the sample rests with the top ten.

Broader findings and caveats from the paper: Conclusions relied on cross-sectional statistical analysis, since the same donors could not be followed over many years. Recombination models systematically underestimated out-of-frame TCR alpha sharing in monozygotic twins but agreed with sharing between unrelated individuals. Abundant cord blood beta clonotypes carried fewer insertions; young adult naive repertoires showed a weaker similar trend, while memory repertoires showed none. Compared with coincidental sharing between unrelated individuals, an excess of low generation-probability sequences was observed among out-of-frame TCR alpha sequences shared between twins. A weaker excess of twin sharing was found in beta out-of-frame sequences because the signal-to-noise ratio was lowered by fewer shared sequences. Invariant T cells such as MAIT and iNKT could partly confound zero-insertion analyses, although diverse VJ usage argued against such confounding for most clonotypes.

After removal of 0 bases from V and 0 bases from J, the junction retains 2 bases not matched to a gene. The cysteine opens and the phenylalanine closes a CDR3 of 16 amino acids. Of the read, only the CDR3 DNA is kept; its 48 bases are in frame from base 1. For CDR1 and CDR2, the germline V gene (reference sequence) lists MNHEY and SMNVEV. Only healthy Caucasian donors were included. The twin cohort comprised three pairs of female monozygotic twins, all aged roughly 18 to 30 years. Peripheral blood mononuclear cells were used as the source from which RNA for TCR libraries was isolated. A note on this clonotype: Its antigen is currently not known. Base qualities are not provided; no much larger clone lies one nucleotide away.

This same sample was also taken into another study, of yellow fever vaccine responses in identical twins. The second source states: According to the authors, in identical twins the way T cells responded to vaccination appeared partly convergent and partly personalized. Focusing on identical twins, the study followed the T cell clones that responded to the vaccine, and did so with precision.

The sequence derives from a woman between 18 and 30 years old in good health. Sequenced: PBMCs. The sequence links TRBV27 to TRBJ1-1; 9 nucleotides in the junction match TRBD1. CDR3 region: CASSLSNRGLNTEAFF. The DNA is as follows: TGTGCCAGCAGTTTATCCAACAGGGGGCTGAACACTGAAGCTTTCTTT.